This T cell receptor (beta chain) is from a study of blood T cell repertoires in COVID-19. Overall study: The samples span acute and convalescent COVID-19 from the United States, Italy and Spain. In each case, the material was cDNA or gDNA derived from T cells, B-cell-depleted T cells, or PBMCs.

Sequencing used immunoSEQ multiplex PCR; TCRdb keeps in-frame clones, though not all of them. The table has around 75,000 clones, more than 80% seen once. Trimming removed 3 bases from V and 2 bases from J; junction bases left unmatched: 10. Germline V gene data show CDR1 as MGHRA and CDR2 as YSYEKL. The CDR3 consists of 17 residues. The sequencing input was peripheral blood. This receptor was obtained from a man between 50 and 59 years old with COVID-19, enrolled during active disease. The J gene is TRBJ2-7, the V gene TRBV4-1, with 10 bases lining up with TRBD1. For the CDR3, the DNA is TGCGCCAGCAGCCACATCAGAGGGGACAGGGGAACCTACGAGCAGTACTTC. Its translation is CASSHIRGDRGTYEQYF.